This TCR beta chain was identified in a study of T cells in Graves' hyperthyroidism and ophthalmopathy. Study-wide results and limits: In blood, most of the thyroid clonotypes expanded above 0.001 were also present.

The table lists this clonotype with many counts. Its antigen is currently unknown. Researchers amplified the TCR beta CDR3 regions from RNA transcripts. Using the HTBI primer set, a first-round RT-PCR was run on the TCR CDR3. MiXCR was run by TCRdb on the multiplex PCR reads, yielding one entry per CDR3 protein. Of around 210,000 distinct CDR3 sequences listed, around a sixth are singletons. The CDR3 is made up of 12 amino acids. Germline V gene data show CDR1 as MDHEN and CDR2 as SYDVKM. Trimming took 5 bases from V and 4 from J, leaving 8 bases between them. The sequence was collected from a woman between 50 and 59 years old with Graves' hyperthyroidism. Sequenced: blood. The J gene is TRBJ2-5, the V gene TRBV28, with D hard to call. This chain's CDR3 is CASSGTVETQYF. CDR3 sequence (DNA): TGTGCCAGCAGTGGAACCGTAGAGACCCAGTACTTC.